This is a list of T cell receptor beta chains from one sample in a study of cytomegalovirus exposure and HLA in healthy donors. Sequencing was performed with immunoSEQ multiplex PCR; in TCRdb, only in-frame clones are kept and a portion is missing. The sample records some 120,000 clones, under 85% being singletons. Input material: PBMCs. These receptors came from a young man in good health and CMV-seronegative. CDR3s include the opening cysteine and the closing phenylalanine or tryptophan. Fields, in order: J gene, V gene, D gene, clone size, CDR3 protein, CDR3 DNA. D genes are given only for firm matches. The size of a clone is reported for some rows only, either as once, few or many, or as a class for expanded clones.

j_call: TRBJ2-5
v_call: TRBV30
d_call: .
clone_size: .
cdr3_aa: CAWSVRRRAGQETQYF
cdr3_nt: TGTGCCTGGAGTGTACGGAGGAGGGCAGGGCAGGAGACCCAGTACTTC

j_call: TRBJ2-1
v_call: TRBV5-1
d_call: TRBD1
clone_size: .
cdr3_aa: CASSSRTGSNEQFF
cdr3_nt: TGCGCCAGCAGCTCCAGGACAGGGTCGAATGAGCAGTTCTTC

j_call: TRBJ1-5
v_call: TRBV7-9
d_call: TRBD1
clone_size: .
cdr3_aa: CASSRTGEGNQPQHF
cdr3_nt: TGTGCCAGCAGCCGGACAGGGGAAGGCAATCAGCCCCAGCATTTT

j_call: TRBJ2-2
v_call: TRBV5-1
d_call: TRBD1
clone_size: .
cdr3_aa: CASSATGERGELFF
cdr3_nt: TGCGCCAGCAGCGCGACAGGGGAGCGGGGGGAGCTGTTTTTT

j_call: TRBJ2-1
v_call: TRBV4-3
d_call: TRBD1
clone_size: .
cdr3_aa: CASSQWAGQGYNEQFF
cdr3_nt: TGCGCCAGCAGCCAATGGGCGGGACAGGGCTACAATGAGCAGTTCTTC

j_call: TRBJ1-6
v_call: TRBV30
d_call: .
clone_size: few
cdr3_aa: CAWSTGSYNSPLHF
cdr3_nt: TGTGCCTGGAGTACGGGCTCCTATAATTCACCCCTCCACTTT

j_call: TRBJ2-7
v_call: TRBV6-5
d_call: TRBD2
clone_size: .
cdr3_aa: CASSVAGGPNEQYF
cdr3_nt: TGTGCCAGCAGCGTAGCGGGAGGGCCCAACGAGCAGTACTTC

j_call: TRBJ2-1
v_call: TRBV7-3
d_call: TRBD2
clone_size: once
cdr3_aa: CASSAGGWDNEQFF
cdr3_nt: TGTGCCAGCAGCGCGGGGGGCTGGGACAATGAGCAGTTCTTC

j_call: TRBJ2-7
v_call: TRBV6-4
d_call: .
clone_size: .
cdr3_aa: CASRQAGPYEQYF
cdr3_nt: TGTGCCAGCAGGCAGGCAGGGCCCTACGAGCAGTACTTC

j_call: TRBJ2-3
v_call: TRBV6-9
d_call: TRBD1
clone_size: few
cdr3_aa: CASGPEGAPRTDTQYF
cdr3_nt: TGTGCCAGCGGACCCGAGGGGGCGCCGCGCACAGATACGCAGTATTTT

j_call: TRBJ1-4
v_call: TRBV7-6
d_call: .
clone_size: .
cdr3_aa: CASSLGGGLGEKLFF
cdr3_nt: TGTGCCAGCAGCTTAGGCGGGGGACTGGGGGAAAAACTGTTTTTT

j_call: TRBJ2-7
v_call: TRBV6-5
d_call: TRBD2
clone_size: few
cdr3_aa: CASRNTGTTGGQYF
cdr3_nt: TGTGCCAGCAGGAATACCGGGACTACTGGCGGGCAGTACTTC

j_call: TRBJ2-7
v_call: TRBV5-1
d_call: TRBD2
clone_size: once
cdr3_aa: CASSTGLAGSSYEQYF
cdr3_nt: TGCGCCAGCAGCACGGGACTAGCGGGATCCTCCTACGAGCAGTACTTC

j_call: TRBJ1-1
v_call: TRBV14
d_call: .
clone_size: once
cdr3_aa: CASSQAGALNTEAFF
cdr3_nt: TGTGCCAGCAGCCAAGCAGGGGCTCTGAACACTGAAGCTTTCTTT

j_call: TRBJ2-2
v_call: TRBV27
d_call: .
clone_size: .
cdr3_aa: CATQKNTGELFF
cdr3_nt: TGTGCCACTCAGAAGAACACCGGGGAGCTGTTTTTT

j_call: TRBJ1-1
v_call: TRBV28
d_call: .
clone_size: .
cdr3_aa: CASSLTLNTEAFF
cdr3_nt: TGTGCCAGCAGTTTAACTCTCAACACTGAAGCTTTCTTT

j_call: TRBJ1-2
v_call: TRBV7-9
d_call: TRBD1
clone_size: .
cdr3_aa: CASSDGTGSYGYTF
cdr3_nt: TGTGCCAGCAGCGATGGGACAGGGTCATACGGCTACACCTTC

j_call: TRBJ2-7
v_call: TRBV13
d_call: TRBD1
clone_size: .
cdr3_aa: CASSSSTGQGWGEQYF
cdr3_nt: TGTGCCAGCAGCTCTTCTACGGGACAGGGTTGGGGCGAGCAGTACTTC

j_call: TRBJ1-1
v_call: TRBV6-1
d_call: .
clone_size: .
cdr3_aa: CASSLRQSSTEAFF
cdr3_nt: TGTGCCAGCAGTTTGAGACAGAGTTCCACTGAAGCTTTCTTT

j_call: TRBJ2-2
v_call: TRBV9
d_call: TRBD2
clone_size: .
cdr3_aa: CASSVVGTSTGELFF
cdr3_nt: TGTGCCAGCAGCGTTGTCGGGACTAGCACCGGGGAGCTGTTTTTT

j_call: TRBJ2-7
v_call: TRBV9
d_call: .
clone_size: once
cdr3_aa: CASSVGVGGGYEQYF
cdr3_nt: TGTGCCAGCAGCGTAGGAGTGGGAGGAGGCTACGAGCAGTACTTC

j_call: TRBJ2-1
v_call: TRBV27
d_call: TRBD1
clone_size: .
cdr3_aa: CASSLTGTAYNEQFF
cdr3_nt: TGTGCCAGCAGTCTTACCGGGACAGCTTACAATGAGCAGTTCTTC

j_call: TRBJ1-4
v_call: TRBV2
d_call: TRBD1
clone_size: .
cdr3_aa: CASSETGAINEKLFF
cdr3_nt: TGTGCCAGCAGTGAAACAGGGGCAATTAATGAAAAACTGTTTTTT

j_call: TRBJ2-7
v_call: TRBV5-1
d_call: .
clone_size: .
cdr3_aa: CASSRSMSSYEQYF
cdr3_nt: TGCGCCAGCAGTAGATCAATGAGCTCCTACGAGCAGTACTTC

j_call: TRBJ1-6
v_call: TRBV28
d_call: TRBD1
clone_size: few
cdr3_aa: CASSRQGGPVHF
cdr3_nt: TGTGCCAGCAGCCGACAGGGAGGACCAGTCCACTTT